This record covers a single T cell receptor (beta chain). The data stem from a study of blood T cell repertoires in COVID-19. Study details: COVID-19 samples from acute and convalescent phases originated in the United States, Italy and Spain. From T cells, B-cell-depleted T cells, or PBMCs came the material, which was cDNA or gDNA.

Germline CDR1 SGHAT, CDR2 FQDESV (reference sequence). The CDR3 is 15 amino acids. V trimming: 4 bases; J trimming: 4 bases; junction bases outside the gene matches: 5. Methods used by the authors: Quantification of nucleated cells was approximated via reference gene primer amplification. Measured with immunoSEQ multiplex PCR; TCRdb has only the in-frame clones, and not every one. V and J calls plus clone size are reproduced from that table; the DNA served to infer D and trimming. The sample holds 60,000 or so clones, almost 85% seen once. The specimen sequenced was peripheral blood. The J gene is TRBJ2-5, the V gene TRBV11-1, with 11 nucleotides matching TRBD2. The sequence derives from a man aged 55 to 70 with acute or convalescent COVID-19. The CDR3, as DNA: TGTGCCAGCAGCTCGACTAGCGGGGTCGGAGAGACCCAGTACTTC. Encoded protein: CASSSTSGVGETQYF.